A selection of T cell receptor beta chains follows, all from one sample in a study of early T cells in non-severe SARS-CoV-2 infection. TCRdb independently ran MiXCR on the 5' RACE reads; one entry per CDR3 protein. The table includes tens of thousands of distinct CDR3 sequences, approximately 6.2% detected once. This specimen was whole blood, taken at baseline. These receptors were taken from an adult who was a healthcare worker with PCR-confirmed SARS-CoV-2 infection or an uninfected control (not recorded which). CDR3s include the opening cysteine and the closing phenylalanine or tryptophan. D genes are given only for firm matches. Clone size appears in some rows only: once, few, many, or a class for an expanded clone.

length	V	size	D	J	DNA	CDR3
15	TRBV30	many	-	TRBJ1-6	TGTGCCTGGAGTCCCCCAGCAGGGATCAATTCACCCCTCCACTTT	CAWSPPAGINSPLHF
15	TRBV29-1	few	-	TRBJ2-1	TGCAGCGTTGATAGTGGGCTAGGGGGCTACAATGAGCAGTTCTTC	CSVDSGLGGYNEQFF
14	TRBV5-4	few	-	TRBJ1-1	TGTGCCAGCAGCTTGAGCAGGGGGAACACTGAAGCTTTCTTT	CASSLSRGNTEAFF
13	TRBV6-4	-	-	TRBJ2-5	TGTGCCAGCAGTGAGTCAAGAGGAGAGACCCAGTACTTC	CASSESRGETQYF
13	TRBV11-1	many	TRBD1	TRBJ2-7	TGTGCCAGCAGCCCCAGGGACAGGGGCGAGCAGTACTTC	CASSPRDRGEQYF
15	TRBV20-1	-	-	TRBJ1-1	TGCAGTGCTACCCCAGGAGGGCGTACGAACACTGAAGCTTTCTTT	CSATPGGRTNTEAFF
15	TRBV19	many	-	TRBJ2-7	TGTGCCAGTAGTATCGCAAGCGGACGCTCCTACGAGCAGTACTTC	CASSIASGRSYEQYF
16	TRBV12-3/TRBV12-4	few	TRBD2	TRBJ2-3	TGTGCCAGCAGTTTAAGGCTAGCGGGAGACACAGATACGCAGTATTTT	CASSLRLAGDTDTQYF
14	TRBV25-1	-	TRBD1	TRBJ1-2	TGTGCCAGCAGGCCTGCCGGGGACAGCTATGGCTACACCTTC	CASRPAGDSYGYTF
17	TRBV12-3/TRBV12-4	many	TRBD2	TRBJ2-5	TGTGCCAGCAGTATTTATAGCGGGGGGGCCAGGGAAGAGACCCAGTACTTC	CASSIYSGGAREETQYF